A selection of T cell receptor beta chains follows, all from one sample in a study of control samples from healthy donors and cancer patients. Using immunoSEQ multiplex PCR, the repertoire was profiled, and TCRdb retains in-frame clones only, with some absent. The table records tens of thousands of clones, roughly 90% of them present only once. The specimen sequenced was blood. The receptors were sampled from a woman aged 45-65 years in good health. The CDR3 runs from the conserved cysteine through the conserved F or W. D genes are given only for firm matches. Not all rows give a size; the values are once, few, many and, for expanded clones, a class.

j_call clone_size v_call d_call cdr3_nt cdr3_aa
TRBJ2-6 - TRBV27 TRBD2 TGTGCCAGCAGTTTGGTCAGGGAGGGCCCTGGGGCCAACGTCCTGACTTTC CASSLVREGPGANVLTF
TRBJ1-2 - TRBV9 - TGTGCCAGCAGCACAAATGACGGCTACACCTTC CASSTNDGYTF
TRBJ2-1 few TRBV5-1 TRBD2 TGCGCCAGCACCTCTAGCGGGGGCCAAAGCTCCTACAATGAGCAGTTCTTC CASTSSGGQSSYNEQFF
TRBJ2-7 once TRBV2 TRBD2 TGTGCCAGCAGTGATGGACTAGCGGGCCTTACCTACGAGCAGTACTTC CASSDGLAGLTYEQYF
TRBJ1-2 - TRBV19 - TGTGCCAGTAGTGAGGGGGGCTATGGCTACACCTTC CASSEGGYGYTF
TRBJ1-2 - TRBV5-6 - TGTGCCAGCAGCACGGGTTTGGGTGGCTACACCTTC CASSTGLGGYTF
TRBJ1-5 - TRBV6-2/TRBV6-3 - TGTGCCAGCAGCCCCCCCACTCCGCGCACTAATAGCAATCAGCCCCAGCATTTT CASSPPTPRTNSNQPQHF
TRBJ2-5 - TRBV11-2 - TGTGCCAGCGGGGAACAGCCTAAAGAGACCCAGTACTTC CASGEQPKETQYF
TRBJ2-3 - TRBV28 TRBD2 TGTGCCAGCAGTTTCTTGAGCGGGGGGATTCACCGCGATACGCAGTATTTT CASSFLSGGIHRDTQYF
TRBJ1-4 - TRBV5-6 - TGTGCCAGCAGCTTGGGGGGGGCTGGTGAAAAACTGTTTTTT CASSLGGAGEKLFF
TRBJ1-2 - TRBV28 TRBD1 TGTGCCAGCAGTCCCTACAGGGGGCTCCCCGCTAACTATGGCTACACCTTC CASSPYRGLPANYGYTF
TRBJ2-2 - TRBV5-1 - TGCGCCAGCAGCTTGGGACTTCCGAACACCGGGGAGCTGTTTTTT CASSLGLPNTGELFF
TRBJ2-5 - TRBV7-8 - TGTGCCAGCAGCCCAGCCCTCCCGGTGGGCGGGACAAATTACCAAGAGACCCAGTACTTC CASSPALPVGGTNYQETQYF
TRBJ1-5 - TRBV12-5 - TGTGCTAGTTTAGGGGCTTATAGCAATCAGCCCCAGCATTTT CASLGAYSNQPQHF
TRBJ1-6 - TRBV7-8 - TGTGCCAGCAGCTTAGCGTTAATCTATTCACCCCTCCACTTT CASSLALIYSPLHF
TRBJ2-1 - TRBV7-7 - TGTGCCAGCAGCCCGGGACAAAATGAGCAGTTCTTC CASSPGQNEQFF
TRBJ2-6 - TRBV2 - TGTGCCAGCACCGAGTCTGCCAACGTCCTGACTTTC CASTESANVLTF
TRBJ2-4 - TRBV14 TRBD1 TGTGCCAGCAGCCAAGACGGACAGGGCTGGTACAAAAACATTCAGTACTTC CASSQDGQGWYKNIQYF
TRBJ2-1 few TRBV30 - TGTGCCTGGAGTGTCTCCCTAGTAGGACTTAATGAGCAGTTCTTC CAWSVSLVGLNEQFF
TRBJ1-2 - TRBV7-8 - TGTGCCAGCAGCCTTAGGGAGGGTCTCAACTATGGCTACACCTTC CASSLREGLNYGYTF
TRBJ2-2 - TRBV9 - TGTGCCAGCAGCGTAGTTCCAGGCCCGAACACCGGGGAGCTGTTTTTT CASSVVPGPNTGELFF
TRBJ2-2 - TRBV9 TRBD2 TGTGCCAGCAGCGTAGCTCCTAGCGGATCGAACACCGGGGAGCTGTTTTTT CASSVAPSGSNTGELFF
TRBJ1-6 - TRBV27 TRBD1 TGTGCCAGCAGTTTAACAGGGACAGGGAATTCACCCCTCCACTTT CASSLTGTGNSPLHF
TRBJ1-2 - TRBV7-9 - TGTGCCAGCAGCTTGAGTGGGTCCCCAGGCTACACCTTC CASSLSGSPGYTF
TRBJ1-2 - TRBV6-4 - TGTGCCAGCAGTCCCGGGTACGAGAGCTATGGCTACACCTTC CASSPGYESYGYTF
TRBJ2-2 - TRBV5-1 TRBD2 TGCGCCAGCAGCTTGGTCGAGCTAGCGGGGGGACACACCGGGGAGCTGTTTTTT CASSLVELAGGHTGELFF
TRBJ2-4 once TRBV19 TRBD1 TGTGCCAGTGCCGGGACAGGGGCCACTCTAGCCAAAAACATTCAGTACTTC CASAGTGATLAKNIQYF
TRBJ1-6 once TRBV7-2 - TGTGCCAGCAGCCTCTTCCCGGGCAGGGGAAATAATTCACCCCTCCACTTT CASSLFPGRGNNSPLHF
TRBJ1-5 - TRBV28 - TGTGCCAGCAGTTCCTTAGTGTTAAGTCTAAGGGGCAATCAGCCCCAGCATTTT CASSSLVLSLRGNQPQHF
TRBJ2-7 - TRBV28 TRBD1 TGTGCCAGCAATAGGACAGGGGGGCCCTACGAGCAGTACTTC CASNRTGGPYEQYF
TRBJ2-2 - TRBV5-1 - TGCGCCAGCAGCTTGGACAGAACCTCGAACACCGGGGAGCTGTTTTTT CASSLDRTSNTGELFF
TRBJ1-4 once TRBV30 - TGTGCCTGGAGTGTAGGCTCAGGAGGTATCGGTGAAAAACTGTTTTTT CAWSVGSGGIGEKLFF
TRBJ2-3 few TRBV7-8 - TGTGCCAGCAGCTTCGGGTCCGTAAGCACAGATACGCAGTATTTT CASSFGSVSTDTQYF
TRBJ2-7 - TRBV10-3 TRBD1 TGTGCCATCAGTGAGCCCCCGGGACAGGGGCAAATGATGAGAGCCTACGAGCAGTACTTC CAISEPPGQGQMMRAYEQYF
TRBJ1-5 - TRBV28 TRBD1 TGTGCCAGCAGTTTAGGACAGGGCCGAAATCAGCCCCAGCATTTT CASSLGQGRNQPQHF
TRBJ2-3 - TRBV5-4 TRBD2 TGTGCCAGCAGCTTTGGGGGCGGAGCGGGGGGACTCTACACAGATACGCAGTATTTT CASSFGGGAGGLYTDTQYF
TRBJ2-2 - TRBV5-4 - TGTGCCAGCAGCCGGGACCGACTCGCGAACACCGGGGAGCTGTTTTTT CASSRDRLANTGELFF
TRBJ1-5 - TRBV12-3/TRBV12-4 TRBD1 TGTGCCAGCAGTGGGACAGCCAATCAGCCCCAGCATTTT CASSGTANQPQHF
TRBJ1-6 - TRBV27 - TGTGCCAGCAGTTCAGGGTTGGCAGGGAGCTCCTATAATTCACCCCTCCACTTT CASSSGLAGSSYNSPLHF
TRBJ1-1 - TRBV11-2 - TGTGCCAGCAGCATGACAGAAACTGAAGCTTTCTTT CASSMTETEAFF
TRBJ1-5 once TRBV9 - TGTGCCAGCAGCGTAGCAGGGGTTAACCAGCCCCAGCATTTT CASSVAGVNQPQHF
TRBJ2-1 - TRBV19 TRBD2 TGTGCCAGTAGTATAGTTAGTAGCGGGGGAGAGCAGTTCTTC CASSIVSSGGEQFF
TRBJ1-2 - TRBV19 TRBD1 TGTGCCAGTAGCCCGGGACAGGGTTATGGCTACACCTTC CASSPGQGYGYTF